The 9 T cell receptor beta chains presented below share a single source sample, sequenced in a study of beta chain features in type 1 diabetes (dated by TCRdb to the late 2010s). Overall results and qualifications from the work: Type 1 diabetes patients showed a moderate but significant shortening of TCRB CDR3 length in all four CD4+ subsets.

The receptor library was made with the immunoSEQ multiplex PCR assay. The High Capacity cDNA Reverse Transcription Kit was used to reverse transcribe all of the isolated RNA, meaning that expressed TCRB transcripts were what got sequenced. TCRdb stores this immuneACCESS table with in-frame sequences only. Part of the clones is absent; in the studies checked, under half of the shortfall reflects unresolved V genes, and no reason is known for the rest. The sample table records approximately 600,000 clones; 12% of these occur just once. The ten largest make up more than 0.09% of the sample. These receptors lack a known antigen. Material: naive CD4+ T cells from blood. The cell subset or site label of this sample denotes: true naive CD4+ T cells. Receptor source: a man aged 30-40 years with type 1 diabetes.

Only a few counts were recorded for this clone. V and J are TRBV4-2 and TRBJ1-1; D gene ambiguous. This CDR3 comprises 17 residues. V shed 1 base and J shed 0 bases, with 15 bases lying between them. Germline loops: CDR1 LGHNA, CDR2 YNFKEQ. DNA for the CDR3: TGTGCCAGCAGCCAAGCCCTTGGTGGGCCGATGAACACTGAAGCTTTCTTT. The encoded protein is CASSQALGGPMNTEAFF.

The rearrangement uses TRBV5-1 and TRBJ2-1; TRBD1 aligns across 7 bases. The V gene's germline CDR1 is SGHRS and CDR2 YFSETQ. Losses at the gene ends were 2 bases for V and 0 bases for J; bases not matched to a gene: 5. The CDR3 extends over 16 amino acids. For the CDR3, the DNA is TGCGCCAGCAGCTTCGGACAGGCGAGCTCCTACAATGAGCAGTTCTTC. Its protein is CASSFGQASSYNEQFF.

This clone was counted between two and nine times. This chain uses TRBV2 with TRBJ1-5, with D maybe TRBD1 (6 bases). CDR1 is SNHLY and CDR2 is FYNNEI in the germline V gene. This CDR3 comprises 14 residues. V lost 4 bases, J lost 7 bases, and 14 bases lay in between. The CDR3 DNA is TGTGCCAGCAGTGGTAACAGGGCGCTCCAGCCCCAGCATTTT. As protein: CASSGNRALQPQHF.

This CDR3 is CAWNYLAGGPGTQYF. CDR3 sequence (DNA): TGTGCCTGGAATTATCTAGCGGGGGGCCCGGGGACCCAGTACTTC. The chain combines TRBV30 with TRBJ2-5, with TRBD2 matching 11 bases. The CDR3 spans 15 residues. Germline assignment: CDR1 GTSNPN and CDR2 SVGIG (reference sequence). Germline trimming cut 4 bases from V and 7 bases from J; bases unmatched to any gene: 11.

This clone was seen more than once but under ten times. The chain is built from TRBV9 and TRBJ2-7; TRBD1 matches at 7 bases. The CDR3 runs to 14 residues. Looked up from germline, CDR1 is SGDLS and CDR2 is YYNGEE. J was trimmed by 7 bases and V by 0 bases; bases with no gene match: 7. Written as DNA, the CDR3 is TGTGCCAGCAGCGTAGCAGGGGGTGTAGAGGAGCAGTACTTC. The encoded protein is CASSVAGGVEEQYF.

This clone was detected a few times. The chain combines TRBV2 with TRBJ2-3; D gene unclear. V was trimmed by 4 bases and J by 2 bases, leaving 10 bases between them. The germline V gene encodes CDR1 SNHLY and CDR2 FYNNEI. CDR3 size: 14 residues. This CDR3 reads CASSGHRSTDTQYF. DNA of the CDR3: TGTGCCAGCAGTGGCCACAGATCCACAGATACGCAGTATTTT.

The V call is TRBV7-2, the J call TRBJ2-5; 10 bases line up with TRBD2. CDR3 size: 17 residues. Germline CDR1 and CDR2: SGHTA and FQGNSA. Trimming removed 2 bases from V and 5 bases from J; junction bases left unmatched: 11. In DNA form, the CDR3 reads TGTGCCAGCAGCTTAAATAGCGGGGGGACCCAAGGGGAGACCCAGTACTTC. It encodes CASSLNSGGTQGETQYF.

The J gene is TRBJ2-2, the V gene TRBV27; D might be TRBD1 (5 bases). Trimming left V 3 bases short and J 6 bases short, with 8 bases between. Germline V gene sequence: CDR1 MNHEY, CDR2 SMNVEV (reference sequence). This CDR3 region has 13 residues. The CDR3 loop is CASSFKGAGELFF. The CDR3 DNA sequence: TGTGCCAGCAGTTTTAAAGGGGCCGGGGAGCTGTTTTTT.

This clone appeared a few times. This chain connects TRBV7-2 to TRBJ1-2, with a weak D call TRBD1 (6 bases). Germline assignment: CDR1 SGHTA and CDR2 FQGNSA. V lost 7 bases, J lost 4 bases, and 10 bases lay in between. This CDR3 region has 12 residues. The CDR3 sequence is CASIRGVYGYTF. CDR3 coding DNA: TGTGCCAGCATCAGGGGTGTCTATGGCTACACCTTC. The variable domain in full, completed from reference TRBV7-2 and TRBJ1-2, reads GAGVSQSPSNKVTEKGKDVELRCDPISGHTALYWYRQSLGQGLEFLIYFQGNSAPDKSGLPSDRFSAERTGGSVSTLTIQRTQQEDSAVYLCASIRGVYGYTFGSGTRLTVV.